Ten or more counts support the clone carrying this T cell receptor beta chain. Its antigen is still unknown. One end of the junction varies from germline; a read error may be responsible. These data are taken from a study of T cells after yellow fever vaccination. Study-level findings and limits: Some clonotypes were seen in both the CD4 and the CD8 compartments. These made up a small share and likely arose from convergent recombination. Most clones from primary vaccination were detected again post-booster (around 95% CD4, more than 85% CD8).

The 5'RACE template-switching step produced TCR cDNA and added a universal primer site and UMIs. TCRdb used MiXCR to reprocess the 5' RACE reads, holding one entry per CDR3 protein. The sample has about 230,000 distinct CDR3 sequences; roughly 6.8% are singletons. The clonotype originates from a man aged 25 to 40 who received the YFV17D yellow fever vaccine. The input for sequencing was CD4+ T cells sorted from PBMCs, taken on the day of the yellow fever booster vaccination.

The CDR3 nucleotides are TGTGCCAGCAGCCAGGACTTCCACCGCACGGATACGCAGTATTTT. This gives the protein CASSQDFHRTDTQYF. The chain is built from TRBV7-2 and TRBJ2-3, with D possibly matching TRBD2 (5 bases). Germline V lookup: CDR1 SGHTA, CDR2 FQGNSA. This CDR3 spans 15 amino acids. Variable domain in full (rest from reference TRBV7-2 and TRBJ2-3): GAGVSQSPSNKVTEKGKDVELRCDPISGHTALYWYRQSLGQGLEFLIYFQGNSAPDKSGLPSDRFSAERTGGSVSTLTIQRTQQEDSAVYLCASSQDFHRTDTQYFGPGTRLTVL.